The 2 T cell receptor beta chains listed next were all sequenced from one sample in a study of CD8 T cells in Susac syndrome. The RNA input was roughly 0.45 to 1 ug, and it was reverse transcribed with random hexamers. One entry per CDR3 protein results from TCRdb running MiXCR on the immunoSEQ multiplex PCR reads. The sample shows 150,000 or so distinct CDR3 sequences, 90% to 95% of them seen only once. Sequenced: CD4+ T cells from PBMCs. The receptor source for this set is a human donor in good health.

The V gene is TRBV20-1, the J gene TRBJ2-1, with 8 bases fitting TRBD2. V was clipped by 4 bases and J by 6 bases; unmatched bases: 5. Germline loops: CDR1 DFQATT, CDR2 SNEGSKA (reference sequence). The CDR3 runs 13 residues. The CDR3 region has the DNA TGCAGTGCTATACGGACTAGCCCCAATGAGCAGTTCTTC. Its protein product is CSAIRTSPNEQFF.

The chain is built from TRBV20-1 and TRBJ1-4; TRBD1 agrees at 8 bases. The CDR3 spans 15 residues. Looked up from germline, CDR1 is DFQATT and CDR2 is SNEGSKA (reference sequence). V shed 5 bases, J shed 6 bases, and the junction held 11 bases outside the gene matches. The CDR3 is CSAFPLTGVDEKLFF. The CDR3 nucleotides are TGCAGTGCTTTCCCGCTGACAGGGGTGGATGAAAAACTGTTTTTT.